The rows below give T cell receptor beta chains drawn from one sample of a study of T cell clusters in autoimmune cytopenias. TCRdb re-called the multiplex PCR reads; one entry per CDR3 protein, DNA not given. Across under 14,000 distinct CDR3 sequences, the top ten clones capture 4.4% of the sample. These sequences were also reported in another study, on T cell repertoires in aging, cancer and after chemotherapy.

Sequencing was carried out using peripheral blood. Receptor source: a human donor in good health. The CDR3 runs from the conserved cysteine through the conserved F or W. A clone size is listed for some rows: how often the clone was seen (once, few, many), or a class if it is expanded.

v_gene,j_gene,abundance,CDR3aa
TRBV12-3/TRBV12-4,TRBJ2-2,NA,CASETGSSSGELFF
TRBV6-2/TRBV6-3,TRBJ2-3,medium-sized,CASSYTTDTQYF
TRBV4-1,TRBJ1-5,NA,CASSQAGSSNQPQHF
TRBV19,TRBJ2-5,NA,CASSAPGQGKETQYF
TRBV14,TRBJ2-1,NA,CASSQETGFYYNEQFF
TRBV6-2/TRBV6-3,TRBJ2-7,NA,CASSYSRGQGSEQYF
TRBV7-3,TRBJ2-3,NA,CASSPLGAGADTQYF
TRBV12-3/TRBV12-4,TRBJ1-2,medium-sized,CASSRTGSYGYTF
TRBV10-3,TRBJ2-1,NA,CAISAGGRGSYNEQFF
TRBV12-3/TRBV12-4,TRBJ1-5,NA,CASSSAGALGSNQPQHF
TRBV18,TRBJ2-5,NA,CASSPSSGRRQETQYF
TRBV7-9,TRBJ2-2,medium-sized,CASSVSGELFF
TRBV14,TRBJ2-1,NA,CASSQASSNEQFF
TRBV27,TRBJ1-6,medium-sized,CASTTLQVDRSPLHF
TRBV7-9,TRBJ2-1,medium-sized,CASSLLGGEEQFF
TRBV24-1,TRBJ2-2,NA,CATSDADRGRTGELFF
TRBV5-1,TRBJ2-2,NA,CASSADTGELFF
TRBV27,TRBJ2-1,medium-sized,CASSFGLGDRKQFF
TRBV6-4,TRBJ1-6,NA,CASSEFSGQGAPLHF
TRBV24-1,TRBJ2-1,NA,CATSGRRSGGNNEQFF
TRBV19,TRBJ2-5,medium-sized,CASSMQETQYF
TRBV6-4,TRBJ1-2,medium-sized,CASSPEGGYGYTF
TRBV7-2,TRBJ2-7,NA,CASSPGGLTYEQYF
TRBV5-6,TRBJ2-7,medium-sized,CASTQGWSNEQYF
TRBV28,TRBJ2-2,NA,CASSFAGGGDTGELFF
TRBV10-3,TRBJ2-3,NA,CAISEYRTSGGISTDTQYF
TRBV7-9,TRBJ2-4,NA,CASSWTGNIQYF
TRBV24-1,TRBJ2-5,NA,CATSDRGETQYF
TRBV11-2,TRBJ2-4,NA,CASSYTTGTGGRNIQYF
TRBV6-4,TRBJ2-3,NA,CASSVDGGSTDTQYF
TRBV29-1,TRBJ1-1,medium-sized,CSVQDRGNTEAFF
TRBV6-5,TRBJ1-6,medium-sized,CASSILDRDNSPLHF
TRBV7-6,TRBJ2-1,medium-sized,CASSLARRSTYNEQFF
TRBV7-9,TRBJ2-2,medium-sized,CASSLLQPNTGELFF
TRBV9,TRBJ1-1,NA,CASSVGDLDTEAFF
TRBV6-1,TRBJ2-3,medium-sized,CASSEGRPSGTQYF
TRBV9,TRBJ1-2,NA,CASSARQGPYGYTF
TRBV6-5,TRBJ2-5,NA,CASSYTPGTSGAQETQYF
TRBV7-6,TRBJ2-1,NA,CASSLGWGAPYNEQFF